This T cell receptor beta chain was identified during a study of blood T cell repertoires in COVID-19. Study information: The United States, Italy and Spain supplied acute and convalescent COVID-19 samples. T cells, B-cell-depleted T cells, or PBMCs supplied cDNA or gDNA.

Data came from immunoSEQ multiplex PCR; TCRdb stores just in-frame clones and leaves some out. The table lists approximately 67,000 clones, roughly nine tenths of them singletons. Germline CDR1 LNHDA, CDR2 SQIVND (reference sequence). The CDR3 spans 17 residues. As regards this clone: A read error may produce the germline difference seen at one junction end.

This sequence originates from a woman over 75 with acute or convalescent COVID-19. The rearrangement links TRBV19 to TRBJ2-2; possibly TRBD1 for D (5 bases). Sequences were obtained from peripheral blood. The CDR3 DNA is TGTGCCAGTAGTATGGGGTTAGGGGCTGGGAACAGCGGGGAGCTGTTTTTT. This translates into CASSMGLGAGNSGELFF. Combining the CDR3 with reference TRBV19 and TRBJ2-2 gives the whole variable domain DGGITQSPKYLFRKEGQNVTLSCEQNLNHDAMYWYRQDPGQGLRLIYYSQIVNDFQKGDIAEGYSVSREKKESFPLTVTSAQKNPTAFYLCASSMGLGAGNSGELFFGEGSRLTVL.